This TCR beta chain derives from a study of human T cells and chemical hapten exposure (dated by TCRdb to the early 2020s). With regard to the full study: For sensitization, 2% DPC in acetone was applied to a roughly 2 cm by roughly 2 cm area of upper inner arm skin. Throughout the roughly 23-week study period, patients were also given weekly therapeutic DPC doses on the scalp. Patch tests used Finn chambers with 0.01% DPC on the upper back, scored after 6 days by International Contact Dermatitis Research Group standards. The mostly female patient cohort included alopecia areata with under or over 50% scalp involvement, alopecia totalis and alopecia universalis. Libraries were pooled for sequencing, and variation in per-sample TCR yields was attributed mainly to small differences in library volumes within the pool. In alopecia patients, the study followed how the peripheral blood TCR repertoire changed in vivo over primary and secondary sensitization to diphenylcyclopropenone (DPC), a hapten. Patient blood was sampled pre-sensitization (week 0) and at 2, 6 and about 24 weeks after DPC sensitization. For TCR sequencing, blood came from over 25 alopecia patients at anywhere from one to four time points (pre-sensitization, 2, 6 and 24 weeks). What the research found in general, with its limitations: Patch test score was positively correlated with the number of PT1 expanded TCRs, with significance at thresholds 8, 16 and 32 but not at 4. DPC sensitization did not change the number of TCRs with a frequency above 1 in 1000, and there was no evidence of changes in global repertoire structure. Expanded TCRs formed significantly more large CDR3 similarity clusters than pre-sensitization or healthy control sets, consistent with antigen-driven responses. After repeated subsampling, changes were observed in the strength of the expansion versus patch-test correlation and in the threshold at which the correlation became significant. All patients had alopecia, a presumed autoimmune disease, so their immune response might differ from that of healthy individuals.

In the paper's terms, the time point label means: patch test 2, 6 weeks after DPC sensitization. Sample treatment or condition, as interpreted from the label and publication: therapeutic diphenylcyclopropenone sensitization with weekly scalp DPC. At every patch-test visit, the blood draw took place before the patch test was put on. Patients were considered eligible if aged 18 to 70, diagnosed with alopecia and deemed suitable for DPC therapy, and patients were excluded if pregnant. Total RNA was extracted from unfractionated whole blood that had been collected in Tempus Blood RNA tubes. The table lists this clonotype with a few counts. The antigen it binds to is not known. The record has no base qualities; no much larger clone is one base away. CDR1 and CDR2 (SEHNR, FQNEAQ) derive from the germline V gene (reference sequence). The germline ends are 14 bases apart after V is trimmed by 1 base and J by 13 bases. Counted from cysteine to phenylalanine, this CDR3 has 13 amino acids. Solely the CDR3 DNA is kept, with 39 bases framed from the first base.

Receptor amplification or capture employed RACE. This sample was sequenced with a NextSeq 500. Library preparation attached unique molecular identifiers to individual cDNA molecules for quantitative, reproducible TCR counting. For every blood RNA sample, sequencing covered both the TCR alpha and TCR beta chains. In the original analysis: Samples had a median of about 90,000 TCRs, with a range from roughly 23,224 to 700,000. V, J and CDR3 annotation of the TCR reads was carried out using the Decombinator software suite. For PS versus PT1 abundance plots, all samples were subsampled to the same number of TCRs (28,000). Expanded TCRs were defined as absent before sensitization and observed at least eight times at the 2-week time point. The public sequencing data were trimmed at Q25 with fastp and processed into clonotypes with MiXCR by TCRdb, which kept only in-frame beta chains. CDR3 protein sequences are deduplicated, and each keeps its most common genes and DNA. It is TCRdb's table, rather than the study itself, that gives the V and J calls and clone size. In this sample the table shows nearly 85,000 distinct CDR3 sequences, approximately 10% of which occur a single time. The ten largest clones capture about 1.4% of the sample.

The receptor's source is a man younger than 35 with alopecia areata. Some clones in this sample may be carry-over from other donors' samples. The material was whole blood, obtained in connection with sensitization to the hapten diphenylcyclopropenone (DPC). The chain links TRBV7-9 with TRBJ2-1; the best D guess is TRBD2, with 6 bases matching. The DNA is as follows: TGTGCCAGCAGCTTAGTTGGGGAGGTTGCCCAGTTCTTC. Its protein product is CASSLVGEVAQFF.